This T cell receptor (beta chain) was captured by sequencing in a study of blood T cell repertoires in COVID-19. The wider study: The United States, Italy and Spain supplied acute and convalescent COVID-19 samples. Sources were T cells, B-cell-depleted T cells, or PBMCs; the material itself was cDNA or gDNA.

CDR3 size: 15 residues. Germline V CDR1 and CDR2: MNHEY, SMNVEV (reference sequence). The trim removed 8 bases at V and 1 base at J, leaving 9 bases unmatched. In the authors' methods: Reference gene primer amplification gave estimated nucleated cell counts. The assay was immunoSEQ multiplex PCR, and TCRdb's table has in-frame clones only and misses some. Clone size and V and J calls were adopted from that table, with D and trimming inferred from the DNA. The sample consists of about 250,000 clones, approximately 86% of them appearing once. This chain uses TRBV27 with TRBJ2-5; 8 bases are a match to TRBD2. The sample was peripheral blood. The receptor was isolated from a woman at least 80 years old with active or convalescent COVID-19. CDR3 region: CASQPGGFTQETQYF. CDR3 DNA: TGTGCCAGCCAACCGGGGGGGTTTACCCAAGAGACCCAGTACTTC.